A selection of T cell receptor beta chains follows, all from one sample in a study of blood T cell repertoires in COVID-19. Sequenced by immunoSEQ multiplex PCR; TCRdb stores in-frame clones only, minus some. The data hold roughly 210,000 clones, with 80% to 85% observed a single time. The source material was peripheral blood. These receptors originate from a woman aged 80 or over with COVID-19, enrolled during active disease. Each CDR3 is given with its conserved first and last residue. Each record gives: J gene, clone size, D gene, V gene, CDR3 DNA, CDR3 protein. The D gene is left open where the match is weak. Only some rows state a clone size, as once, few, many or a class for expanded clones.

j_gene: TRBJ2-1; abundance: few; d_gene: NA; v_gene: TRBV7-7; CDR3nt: TGTGCCAGCAGCTCCGGGATTTACAATGAGCAGTTCTTC; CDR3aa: CASSSGIYNEQFF
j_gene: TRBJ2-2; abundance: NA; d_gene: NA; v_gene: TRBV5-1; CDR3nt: TGCGCCAGCAGCTTGTTCGTACAGGGGAACACCGGGGAGCTGTTTTTT; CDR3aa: CASSLFVQGNTGELFF
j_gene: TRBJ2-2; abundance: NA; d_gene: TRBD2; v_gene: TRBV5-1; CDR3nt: TGCGCCAGCAGCTTGGAGTCGGGGGGAAACACCGGGGAGCTGTTTTTT; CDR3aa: CASSLESGGNTGELFF
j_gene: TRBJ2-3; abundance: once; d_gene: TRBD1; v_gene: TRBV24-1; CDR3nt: TGTGCCACCAGTGAAACAGGGGGGAGTGTAGCAGATACGCAGTATTTT; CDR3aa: CATSETGGSVADTQYF
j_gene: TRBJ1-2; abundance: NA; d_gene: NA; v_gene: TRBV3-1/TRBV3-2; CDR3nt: TGTGCCAGCAGCCAAATCCAGGGGTATGGCTACACCTTC; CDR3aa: CASSQIQGYGYTF
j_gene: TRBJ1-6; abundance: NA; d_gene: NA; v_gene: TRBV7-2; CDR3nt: TGTGCCAGCAGCTCGGGGAGCTCCTATAATTCACCCCTCCACTTT; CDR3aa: CASSSGSSYNSPLHF
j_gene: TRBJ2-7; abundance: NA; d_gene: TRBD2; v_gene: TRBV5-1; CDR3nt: TGCGCCAGCAGAACCGCGGGAGGGACAGCCTACGAGCAGTACTTC; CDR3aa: CASRTAGGTAYEQYF
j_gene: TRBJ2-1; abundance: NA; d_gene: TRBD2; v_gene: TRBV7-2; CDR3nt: TGTGCCACCAAGACTAGCGGGGGGGATAAAAATGAGCAGTTCTTC; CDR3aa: CATKTSGGDKNEQFF
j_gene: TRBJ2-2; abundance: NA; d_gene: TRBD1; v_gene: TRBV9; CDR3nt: TGTGCCAGCAACTTAAAAGGACAGGCCACCGGGGAGCTGTTTTTT; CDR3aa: CASNLKGQATGELFF
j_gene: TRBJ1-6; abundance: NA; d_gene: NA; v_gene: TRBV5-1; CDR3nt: TGCGCCAGCCGGCAGGCGGGCCCTGATAATTCACCCCTCCACTTT; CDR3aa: CASRQAGPDNSPLHF
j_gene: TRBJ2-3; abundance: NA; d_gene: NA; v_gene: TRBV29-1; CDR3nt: TGCAGCGGGTTAGGGGGCACAGATACGCAGTATTTT; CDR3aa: CSGLGGTDTQYF
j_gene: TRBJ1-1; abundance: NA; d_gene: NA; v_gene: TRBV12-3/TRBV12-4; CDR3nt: TGTGCCAGCAGACCAGTGAACACTGAAGCTTTCTTT; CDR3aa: CASRPVNTEAFF
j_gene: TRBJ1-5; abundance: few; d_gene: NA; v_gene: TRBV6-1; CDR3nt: TGTGCCAGCAGTGGACTCCAAGGGGCGGGCAATCAGCCCCAGCATTTT; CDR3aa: CASSGLQGAGNQPQHF
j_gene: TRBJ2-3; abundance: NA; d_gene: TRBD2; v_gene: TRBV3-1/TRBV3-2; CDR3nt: TGTGCCAGCAGCCAAGCCCTAGCGGGGGGGCTAGATACGCAGTATTTT; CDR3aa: CASSQALAGGLDTQYF
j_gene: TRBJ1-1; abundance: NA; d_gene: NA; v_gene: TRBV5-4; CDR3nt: TGTGCCAGCAGCTTGGCCAGGGTTGACACTGAAGCTTTCTTT; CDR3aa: CASSLARVDTEAFF
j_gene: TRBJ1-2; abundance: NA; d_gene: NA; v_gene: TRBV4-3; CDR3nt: TGCGCCAGCAGCCAAGATACAGGGATTACCTATGGCTACACCTTC; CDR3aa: CASSQDTGITYGYTF
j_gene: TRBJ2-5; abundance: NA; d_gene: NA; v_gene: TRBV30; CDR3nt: TGTGCCTCCGCGGGCCCGAACTGGGGGACCCAGTACTTC; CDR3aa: CASAGPNWGTQYF
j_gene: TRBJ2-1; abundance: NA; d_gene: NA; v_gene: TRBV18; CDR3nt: TGTGCCAGCTCACCACCGCTTGCAGGGCCCTACAATGAGCAGTTCTTC; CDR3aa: CASSPPLAGPYNEQFF
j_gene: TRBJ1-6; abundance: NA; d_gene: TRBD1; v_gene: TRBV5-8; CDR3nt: TGTGCCAGCAGCCCCGTTGCAGGGGGCCTGATCTCCTTT; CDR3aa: CASSPVAGGLISF
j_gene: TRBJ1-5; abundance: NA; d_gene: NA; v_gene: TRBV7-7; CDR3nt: TGTGCTAGCAGCTTAGCTGTCGATCAGCCCCAGCATTTT; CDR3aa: CASSLAVDQPQHF
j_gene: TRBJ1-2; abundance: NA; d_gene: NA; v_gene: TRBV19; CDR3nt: TGTGCCAGTAGGAAATGGGGGCAGGGGACTGGCTACACCTTC; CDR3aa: CASRKWGQGTGYTF
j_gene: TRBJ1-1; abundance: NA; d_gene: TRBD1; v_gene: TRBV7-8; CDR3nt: TGTGCCAGCAGCTCCACAGGGGGCGAAGGGATGAACACTGAAGCTTTCTTT; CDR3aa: CASSSTGGEGMNTEAFF
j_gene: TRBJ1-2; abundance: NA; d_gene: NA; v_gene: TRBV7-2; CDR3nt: TGTGCCAGCGGATTTGCCAGGGGATCTCCTCAGTATGGCTACACCTTC; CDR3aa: CASGFARGSPQYGYTF
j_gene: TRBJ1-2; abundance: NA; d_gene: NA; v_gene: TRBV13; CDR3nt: TGTGCCAGCAGCTTACTACAGGGCAACTATGGCTACACCTTC; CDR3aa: CASSLLQGNYGYTF
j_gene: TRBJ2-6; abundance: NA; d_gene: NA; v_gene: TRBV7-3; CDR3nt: TGTGCCAGCAGCCTTTCCAGGCCCGGGGCCAACGTCCTGACTTTC; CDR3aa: CASSLSRPGANVLTF
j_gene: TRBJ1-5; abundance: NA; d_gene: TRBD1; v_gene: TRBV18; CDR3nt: TGTGCCAGCTCACCCCGGATGGGACAGCCTAATCAGCCCCAGCATTTT; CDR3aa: CASSPRMGQPNQPQHF
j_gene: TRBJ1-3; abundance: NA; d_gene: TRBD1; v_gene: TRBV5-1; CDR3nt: TGCGCCAGCAGCCACGGGACAGCTGGAAACACCATATATTTT; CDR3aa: CASSHGTAGNTIYF
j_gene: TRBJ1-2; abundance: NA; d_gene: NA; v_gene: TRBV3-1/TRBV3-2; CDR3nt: TGTGCCAGCAGCCAAGGGCAGGTCTATGGCTACACCTTC; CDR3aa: CASSQGQVYGYTF
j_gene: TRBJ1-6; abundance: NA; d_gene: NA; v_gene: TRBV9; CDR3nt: TGTGCCAGCAGCGTATATCCCGGGTTGGGTAATTCACCCCTCCACTTT; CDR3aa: CASSVYPGLGNSPLHF
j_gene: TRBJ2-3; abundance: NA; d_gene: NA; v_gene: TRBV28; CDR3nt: TGTGCCAGTGCCACAGGAGAAATCACAGATACGCAGTATTTT; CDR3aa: CASATGEITDTQYF
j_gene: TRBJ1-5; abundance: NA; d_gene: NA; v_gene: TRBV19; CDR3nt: TGTGCCAGTACCTCCGGGGCGGGGAGTAGCAATCAGCCCCAGCATTTT; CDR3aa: CASTSGAGSSNQPQHF
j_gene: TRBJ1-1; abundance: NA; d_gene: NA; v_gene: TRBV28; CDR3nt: TGTGCCAGCAGTTTATGGAGGGAAGCTTTCTTT; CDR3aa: CASSLWREAFF
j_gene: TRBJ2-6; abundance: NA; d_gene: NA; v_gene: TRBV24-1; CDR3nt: TGTGCCACCAGTGGTACGAGCTCTGGGGCCAACGTCCTGACTTTC; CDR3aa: CATSGTSSGANVLTF
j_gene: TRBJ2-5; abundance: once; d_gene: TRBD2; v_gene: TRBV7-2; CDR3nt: TGTGCCACCACGAGGGGAGCGGGGGTAGGAGAGACCCAGTACTTC; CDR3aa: CATTRGAGVGETQYF
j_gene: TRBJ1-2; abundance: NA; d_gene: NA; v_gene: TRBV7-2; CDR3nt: TGTGCCAGCAGCTTAGTTCCCCAGGGTAACTATGGCTACACCTTC; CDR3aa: CASSLVPQGNYGYTF
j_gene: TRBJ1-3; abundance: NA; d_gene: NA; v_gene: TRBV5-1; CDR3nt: TGCGCCAGCAGCTCTACTGTGCGAAACACCATATATTTT; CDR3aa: CASSSTVRNTIYF
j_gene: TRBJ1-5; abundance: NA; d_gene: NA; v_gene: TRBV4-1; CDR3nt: TGCGCCAGCAGCCAAGATCGACTCATTACCAATCAGCCCCAGCATTTT; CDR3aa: CASSQDRLITNQPQHF